The sequence of this TCR beta chain was determined in a study of regulatory T cells in long-lasting Graves disease. Noted time point: persistent/refractory GD, antithyroid drugs over 5 years with positive TRAb. Extracted PBMC RNA gave rise to the TCR library. This CDR3 is built from 13 residues. Germline assignment: CDR1 KGHSH and CDR2 LQKENI. The trim removed 4 bases at V and 8 bases at J, leaving 3 bases unmatched. Arm-PCR of CDR3 regions with iRepertoire HTBI primers generated TCR beta libraries. TCRdb reanalysed the multiplex PCR reads using MiXCR and keeps one entry per CDR3 protein. Among 350,000 to 450,000 distinct CDR3 sequences listed, about 23% were seen once.

This chain connects TRBV18 to TRBJ2-1, with 9 bases that match TRBD2. The sequencing used peripheral blood mononuclear cells (PBMCs), collected when the disease was refractory, from a patient treated with antithyroid drugs. The sequence was obtained from a woman aged 40-49 years with Graves disease. The CDR3 sequence is CASSLAGEDEQFF. In nucleotides, the CDR3 is TGTGCCAGCTCACTAGCGGGAGAAGATGAGCAGTTCTTC. The full variable domain, with the rest looked up from reference TRBV18 and TRBJ2-1, is NAGVMQNPRHLVRRRGQEARLRCSPMKGHSHVYWYRQLPEEGLKFMVYLQKENIIDESGMPKERFSAEFPKEGPSILRIQQVVRGDSAAYFCASSLAGEDEQFFGPGTRLTVL.